The source of this T cell receptor (beta chain) is a study of T cells after yellow fever vaccination. In the study overall: Researchers used SMART-Seq v4 Ultra Low Input to prepare fractions that had low cell numbers.

Universal primer sites and UMIs were introduced during 5'RACE template-switching synthesis of TCR cDNA. TCRdb re-derived calls from the 5' RACE reads in MiXCR, one entry per CDR3 protein. The repertoire has 300,000 or so distinct CDR3 sequences, around 7.3% of them found once; the top ten carry about a sixth. The CDR3 is 15 residues long. Germline V gene data show CDR1 as ENHRY and CDR2 as SYGVKD. V gave up 3 bases and J gave up 0 bases, with 6 bases separating them. This clonotype was recorded a few times. The sequences come from PBMCs, collected around 45 days after the first yellow fever vaccination. This chain uses TRBV10-3 with TRBJ2-6; D gene unclear. This receptor was identified in a man in his late teens or twenties who received the YFV17D yellow fever vaccine. The CDR3 region is CAISEQISGANVLTF. In nucleotides, the CDR3 is TGTGCCATCAGTGAACAGATCTCTGGGGCCAACGTCCTGACTTTC.